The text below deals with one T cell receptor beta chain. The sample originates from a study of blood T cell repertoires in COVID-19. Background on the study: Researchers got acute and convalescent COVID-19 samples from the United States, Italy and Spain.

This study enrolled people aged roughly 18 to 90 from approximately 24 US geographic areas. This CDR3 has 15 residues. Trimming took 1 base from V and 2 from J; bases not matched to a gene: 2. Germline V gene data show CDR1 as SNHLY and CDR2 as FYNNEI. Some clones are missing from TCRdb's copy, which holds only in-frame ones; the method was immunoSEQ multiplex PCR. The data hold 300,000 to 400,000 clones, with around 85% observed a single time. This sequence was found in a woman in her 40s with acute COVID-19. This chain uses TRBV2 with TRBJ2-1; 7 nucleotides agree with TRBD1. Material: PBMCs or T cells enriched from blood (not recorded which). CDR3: CASSEGQGPYNEQFF. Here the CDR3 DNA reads TGTGCCAGCAGTGAAGGACAGGGACCCTACAATGAGCAGTTCTTC.